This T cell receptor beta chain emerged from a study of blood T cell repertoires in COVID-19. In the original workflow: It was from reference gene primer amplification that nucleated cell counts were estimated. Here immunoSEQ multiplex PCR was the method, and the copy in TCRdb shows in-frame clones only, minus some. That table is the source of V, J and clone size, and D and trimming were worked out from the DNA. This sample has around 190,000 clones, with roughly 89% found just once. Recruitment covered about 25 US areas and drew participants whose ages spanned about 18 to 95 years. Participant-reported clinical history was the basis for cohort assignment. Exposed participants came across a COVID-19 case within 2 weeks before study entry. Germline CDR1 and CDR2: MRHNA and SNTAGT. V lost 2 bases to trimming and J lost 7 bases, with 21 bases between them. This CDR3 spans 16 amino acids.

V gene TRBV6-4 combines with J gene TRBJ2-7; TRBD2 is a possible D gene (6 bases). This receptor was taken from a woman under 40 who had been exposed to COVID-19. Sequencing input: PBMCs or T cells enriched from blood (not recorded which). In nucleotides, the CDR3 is TGTGCCAGCAGTGACCGACCCGGGACGGGAGCCTTAGAGCAGTACTTC. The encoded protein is CASSDRPGTGALEQYF.